Sequencing of this T cell receptor (beta chain) was carried out in a study of blood T cell repertoires in COVID-19. Study in general: Both acute and convalescent COVID-19 samples were obtained from the United States, Italy and Spain. PBMCs, B-cell-depleted T cells, or T cells were the source of the cDNA or gDNA that made up the material.

Study processing details: How many nucleated cells were present was estimated from reference gene primer amplification. Profiling relied on immunoSEQ multiplex PCR, and the TCRdb table lists in-frame clones only, not all of them. V, J and clone size are taken as reported in that table, and D and trimming were inferred from the DNA itself. The repertoire has around 200,000 clones, 70% to 90% of them found once; the top ten carry 10% to 15%. The TCR sequence derives from a woman aged 18-29 years who had recovered from COVID-19. Material: peripheral blood.

The CDR3 reads CASSLGQGQYF. For the CDR3, the DNA is TGTGCCAGCAGCTTAGGACAGGGGCAGTACTTC. The chain employs TRBV7-2 and TRBJ2-7; 7 nucleotides line up with TRBD1. The V segment lost 1 base and the J segment 9 bases; nucleotides outside the gene matches: 0. Germline CDR1 reads SGHTA; CDR2 reads FQGNSA. CDR3 length: 11 amino acids.